The 24 T cell receptor beta chains below all came from one sample that was sequenced in a study of Ad26.COV2.S vaccination and SARS-CoV-2 variants. Treatment in this sample: around 19 received Ad26.COV2.S at low or high dose, single or two shots; about 5 received placebo; per-sample allocation not given. The study sampled participants on day 63 after the first vaccine or placebo injection. Method: immunoSEQ multiplex PCR; TCRdb's copy keeps in-frame clones and lacks some. The table includes 300,000 to 350,000 clones, about 89% detected once. The specimen comprised peripheral blood, sampled in a trial of Ad26.COV2.S vaccine versus placebo. These receptors were taken from a person between 18 and 59 years old who received the Ad26.COV2.S COVID-19 vaccine or a placebo.

The CDR3 nucleotides read TGCGCCAGCAGTCCGCTGAGGGACTGGGCGGGGGAGGGCGTGCAGTTCTTC. As protein: CASSPLRDWAGEGVQFF. The chain employs TRBV5-1 and TRBJ2-1, with 7 bases that match TRBD2. The CDR3 totals 17 residues. The germline V gene encodes CDR1 SGHRS and CDR2 YFSETQ. With 5 bases clipped from V and 12 bases from J, the junction kept 23 bases outside the gene matches.

This clone was picked up one time. This sequence joins TRBV2 and TRBJ1-3; a possible D gene is TRBD1 (6 bases). The CDR3 runs 13 residues. In germline, CDR1 is SNHLY, CDR2 FYNNEI. The V gene lost 9 bases and the J gene lost 1 base, with 10 bases spanning the gap. The CDR3 loop reads CARQGLSGNTIYF. The CDR3, as DNA: TGTGCCAGACAGGGTCTTTCTGGAAACACCATATATTTT.

V and J are TRBV24-1 and TRBJ2-2, with 7 bases matching TRBD2. Germline CDR1 reads KGHDR; CDR2 reads SFDVKD. Trimming removed 3 bases from V and 9 bases from J; junction bases left unmatched: 6. The CDR3 loop spans 14 amino acids. CDR3 region: CATSDVGTIRELFF. The CDR3 region has the DNA TGTGCCACCAGTGATGTAGGGACTATCCGGGAGCTGTTTTTT.

The chain recombines TRBV9 with TRBJ2-1; D is uncertain. Deletions cut 0 bases from V and 8 bases from J, with 9 bases between. CDR1 and CDR2 from the germline V gene are SGDLS and YYNGEE. The CDR3 totals 13 residues. The CDR3 coding sequence is TGTGCCAGCAGCGTAGCTGGCCTTGATGAGCAGTTCTTC. This codes for CASSVAGLDEQFF.

J is TRBJ2-5 and V is TRBV4-2; 7 nucleotides line up with TRBD1. The CDR3 length is 13 residues. Trimming took 4 bases from V and 6 from J; bases not matched to a gene: 5. The germline V gene has CDR1 LGHNA and CDR2 YNFKEQ. CDR3 DNA sequence: TGTGCCAGCAGCCCCCGACAGGGACAGACCCAGTACTTC. Its protein is CASSPRQGQTQYF.

J is TRBJ2-5 and V is TRBV28, with TRBD1 as a possible D gene (6 bases). Looked up from germline, CDR1 is MDHEN and CDR2 is SYDVKM. CDR3 length: 16 residues. The V end was cut by 5 bases, the J end by 1 base, with 17 bases between. Written as DNA, the CDR3 is TGTGCCAGCAGTCCCCAGACAGGTCTGGTCCAAGAGACCCAGTACTTC. Translated, it gives CASSPQTGLVQETQYF. Using reference TRBV28 and TRBJ2-5 for the parts outside the CDR3, the full variable domain is DVKVTQSSRYLVKRTGEKVFLECVQDMDHENMFWYRQDPGLGLRLIYFSYDVKMKEKGDIPEGYSVSREKKERFSLILESASTNQTSMYLCASSPQTGLVQETQYFGPGTRLLVL.

The rearrangement joins TRBV19 to TRBJ1-1; TRBD1 matches at 7 bases. V was clipped by 4 bases and J by 7 bases; unmatched bases: 6. The CDR3 sequence is 13 residues long. CDR1 and CDR2 from the germline V gene are LNHDA and SQIVND (reference sequence). The CDR3 loop is CASSTGGFGEAFF. The CDR3 nucleotides are TGTGCCAGTAGTACAGGGGGGTTCGGTGAAGCTTTCTTT.

The chain carries TRBV30 and TRBJ1-4; D is ambiguous. Germline V gene sequence: CDR1 GTSNPN, CDR2 SVGIG (reference sequence). This CDR3 has 14 residues. Trimming removed 0 bases from V and 8 bases from J, with 13 bases in between. CDR3 amino acids: CAWSVGVAGEKLFF. The CDR3 DNA follows: TGTGCCTGGAGTGTAGGAGTCGCGGGGGAAAAACTGTTTTTT.

The gene calls are TRBV7-9 and TRBJ1-5; TRBD1 is a possible D gene (5 bases). V was pared by 1 base and J by 3 bases, with 10 bases between. The CDR3 sequence is 15 residues long. In germline, CDR1 is SEHNR, CDR2 FQNEAQ (reference sequence). The chain's CDR3 is CASSLGGVDNQPQHF. CDR3 in DNA: TGTGCCAGCAGCTTAGGAGGGGTTGACAATCAGCCCCAGCATTTT.

V is TRBV30 and J is TRBJ1-1, with D perhaps TRBD1 (5 bases). CDR3 length: 14 residues. The germline CDR1 and CDR2 sequences are GTSNPN and SVGIG (reference sequence). Trimming left V 2 bases short and J 2 bases short, with 12 bases between. The CDR3 is CAWSRGGRNTEAFF. Written as DNA, the CDR3 is TGTGCCTGGAGTCGTGGGGGGAGAAACACTGAAGCTTTCTTT.

The chain employs TRBV6-1 and TRBJ2-1, with 10 nucleotides matching TRBD1. The ends lost 9 bases at V and 6 bases at J; junction bases unmatched: 5. Germline CDR1 is MNHNS and CDR2 is SASEGT. CDR3 length equals 13 residues. The CDR3 nucleotides read TGTGCCAGTAGCCGGGACAGGGGCAATGAGCAGTTCTTC. It specifies CASSRDRGNEQFF.

The genes are TRBV7-2 and TRBJ2-7; D is perhaps TRBD2 (5 bases). The CDR3 extends over 11 amino acids. Germline values: CDR1 SGHTA, CDR2 FQGNSA. V was shortened by 4 bases and J by 13 bases, with 14 bases between the two germline ends. The CDR3 DNA reads as TGTGCCAGCAGCTCAGGAGGCCGTAGTTACTTC. This translates into CASSSGGRSYF.

This CDR3 reads CASKGGLAYEQYF. CDR3 sequence (DNA): TGTGCCAGCAAGGGGGGCTTGGCCTACGAGCAGTACTTC. The rearrangement uses TRBV2 and TRBJ2-7; D may correspond to TRBD1 or TRBD2 (6 bases each). Trimming shortened V by 7 bases and J by 2 bases, and 12 bases separated the two germline ends. The germline V gene encodes CDR1 SNHLY and CDR2 FYNNEI. The CDR3 runs 13 residues.

The V and J genes are TRBV5-6 and TRBJ2-3; tentative D call: TRBD1 (6 bases). V was cut by 2 bases and J by 0 bases, with 22 bases left in between. Germline V CDR1 and CDR2: SGHDT, YYEEEE. The CDR3 extends over 19 amino acids. The CDR3 DNA sequence: TGTGCCAGCAGCTTCCACGTAGTGTTGGGGGCTACTAGCACAGATACGCAGTATTTT. It translates to CASSFHVVLGATSTDTQYF.

This clone showed up just once. This rearrangement joins TRBV30 to TRBJ2-5; 7 positions agree with TRBD1. The CDR3 is 15 residues long. With V trimmed by 5 bases and J by 1 base, 10 bases remained unmatched. CDR1 GTSNPN and CDR2 SVGIG come from the germline V gene (reference sequence). CDR3 in amino acids: CAWQPRGQLQETQYF. CDR3 in DNA: TGTGCCTGGCAACCTAGGGGACAGCTCCAAGAGACCCAGTACTTC.

The V call is TRBV9, the J call TRBJ2-5; D gene unclear. The CDR3 totals 12 residues. Looked up from germline, CDR1 is SGDLS and CDR2 is YYNGEE. The V gene lost 0 bases and the J gene lost 4 bases, with 4 bases spanning the gap. The CDR3 is CASSVDGETQYF. The CDR3 nucleotides read TGTGCCAGCAGCGTAGATGGAGAGACCCAGTACTTC.

CDR3 sequence reads: CASSSQGRNEQFF. For the CDR3, the DNA is TGTGCCAGCAGTTCTCAGGGGCGGAATGAGCAGTTCTTC. The chain is built from TRBV7-9 and TRBJ2-1, with D possibly being TRBD1 (6 bases). Trimming shortened V by 6 bases and J by 7 bases, and 13 bases separated the two germline ends. This CDR3 has 13 amino acids. Germline CDR1 SEHNR, CDR2 FQNEAQ (reference sequence).

This clone was counted at least ten times. The chain links TRBV29-1 to TRBJ1-1, with D perhaps matching TRBD1 (6 bases). The germline V gene has CDR1 SQVTM and CDR2 ANQGSEA. The CDR3 contains 13 residues. Trimming took 4 bases from V and 1 from J, leaving 10 bases between them. CDR3 in DNA: TGCAGCGTTGGCCAGGGGCCGAACACTGAAGCTTTCTTT. Amino acids: CSVGQGPNTEAFF.

This chain links TRBV7-6 with TRBJ2-1; 8 bases line up with TRBD1. J gave up 0 bases and V 4 bases, and 5 bases lay outside the gene matches. The CDR3 loop spans 16 amino acids. Germline CDR1 is SGHVS and CDR2 is FNYEAQ. CDR3 nucleotides: TGTGCCAGCAGCTCTCGACAGGGGCGCTCCTACAATGAGCAGTTCTTC. Translating gives CASSSRQGRSYNEQFF. The full variable domain, its missing parts supplied by reference TRBV7-6 and TRBJ2-1, is GAGVSQSPRYKVTKRGQDVALRCDPISGHVSLYWYRQALGQGPEFLTYFNYEAQQDKSGLPNDRFSAERPEGSISTLTIQRTEQRDSAMYRCASSSRQGRSYNEQFFGPGTRLTVL.

The chain uses TRBV18 and TRBJ2-2; D is undetermined. V lost 0 bases and J lost 0, with 5 bases in between. The CDR3 length is 15 residues. Germline lookup yields CDR1 KGHSH and CDR2 LQKENI. Written as DNA, the CDR3 is TGTGCCAGCTCACCACCGGTCACGAACACCGGGGAGCTGTTTTTT. This encodes CASSPPVTNTGELFF.

The rearrangement uses TRBV7-2 and TRBJ2-7, with D hard to call. V dropped 5 bases and J dropped 6 bases, with 11 bases sitting between them. Germline V gives CDR1 SGHTA, CDR2 FQGNSA. CDR3 length: 12 amino acids. CDR3: CASSPAHREQYF. The CDR3 DNA reads as TGTGCCAGCAGCCCCGCGCACCGCGAGCAGTACTTC.

This chain joins TRBV24-1 and TRBJ1-4, with D unresolved. Germline V lookup: CDR1 KGHDR, CDR2 SFDVKD. The CDR3 length is 13 residues. V was pared by 7 bases and J by 0 bases, with 5 bases between. The CDR3 loop is CATRDATNEKLFF. The CDR3 coding sequence is TGTGCCACCAGGGATGCAACTAATGAAAAACTGTTTTTT.

The chain combines TRBV7-2 with TRBJ2-1; 14 positions agree with TRBD2. The CDR3 totals 18 residues. Germline V CDR1 and CDR2: SGHTA, FQGNSA. V dropped 5 bases and J dropped 11; count of bases not matched to a gene: 17. The CDR3 loop reads CASSLFSGTSGGGSKQFF. CDR3 coding DNA: TGTGCCAGCAGCCTATTCTCCGGGACTAGCGGGGGCGGAAGTAAGCAGTTCTTC.

The chain is built from TRBV27 and TRBJ1-1; TRBD1 agrees at 9 bases. CDR1 and CDR2 from the germline V gene are MNHEY and SMNVEV (reference sequence). This CDR3 has 15 residues. J lost 0 bases, V lost 4 bases, and 3 bases had no gene match. The CDR3 bases are TGTGCCAGCAGTTCCGGGACAGGGATGAACACTGAAGCTTTCTTT. As protein: CASSSGTGMNTEAFF.